A single sample gave rise to the 24 T cell receptor beta chains below, sequenced in a study of cytomegalovirus exposure and HLA in healthy donors. Data came from immunoSEQ multiplex PCR; TCRdb stores just in-frame clones and leaves some out. Among about 110,000 clones listed, 89% were seen once. Sequenced sample: PBMCs. These TCRs come from a woman younger than 30 in good health and CMV-seronegative.

The gene calls are TRBV6-5 and TRBJ2-5; possible D gene TRBD2, 5 bases. The CDR3 contains 15 residues. V was trimmed by 8 bases and J by 5 bases, leaving 21 bases between them. Germline loops: CDR1 MNHEY, CDR2 SVGAGI. The CDR3 loop reads CASSSVGSTGETQYF. The CDR3 DNA reads TGTGCCAGCTCCTCCGTCGGGTCTACGGGGGAGACCCAGTACTTC.

This chain joins TRBV19 and TRBJ1-2, with 8 bases identical to TRBD1. The CDR3 runs 14 residues. After removal of 8 bases from V and 3 bases from J, the junction contained 8 bases not matched to a gene. Germline V gene lookup returns CDR1 LNHDA and CDR2 SQIVND (reference sequence). CDR3 nucleotide sequence: TGTGCCAGTGCCCGGACAGGGAAAGACTATGGCTACACCTTC. The encoded protein is CASARTGKDYGYTF.

The chain links TRBV27 to TRBJ1-1; tentative D call: TRBD1 (5 bases). Germline V CDR1 and CDR2: MNHEY, SMNVEV (reference sequence). V was cut by 7 bases and J by 0 bases, with 9 bases left in between. The CDR3 runs 13 residues. The CDR3 sequence is CASKQEMNTEAFF. For the CDR3, the DNA is TGTGCCAGCAAACAGGAAATGAACACTGAAGCTTTCTTT.

The chain links TRBV19 to TRBJ2-7; no firm D call. Germline V gene data show CDR1 as LNHDA and CDR2 as SQIVND (reference sequence). V shed 6 bases and J shed 4 bases, with 10 bases lying between them. The CDR3 length is 12 residues. CDR3 amino acids: CASRSGAYEQYF. The CDR3 region has the DNA TGTGCCAGTAGGTCCGGAGCGTACGAGCAGTACTTC.

The genes are TRBV6-1 and TRBJ2-5, with TRBD1 matching over 7 bases. CDR3 length: 11 residues. Germline trimming cut 9 bases from V and 6 bases from J; bases unmatched to any gene: 4. Germline CDR1 reads MNHNS; CDR2 reads SASEGT. CDR3: CARRQGKTQYF. DNA for the CDR3: TGTGCCAGACGACAGGGAAAGACCCAGTACTTC.

The chain joins TRBV10-2 to TRBJ1-1; 7 nucleotides agree with TRBD1. The CDR3 loop spans 13 amino acids. V shed 6 bases, J shed 5 bases, and the junction held 6 bases outside the gene matches. Germline lookup yields CDR1 WSHSY and CDR2 SAAADI. The CDR3 region is CASSKGASTEAFF. CDR3 nucleotides: TGCGCCAGCAGCAAGGGGGCTTCTACTGAAGCTTTCTTT.

V and J are TRBV5-5 and TRBJ1-2, with 9 bases lining up with TRBD1. The CDR3 consists of 15 residues. With V trimmed by 4 bases and J by 3 bases, 7 bases remained unmatched. CDR1 and CDR2 (germline): SGHKS, YYEKEE (reference sequence). DNA of the CDR3: TGTGCCAGCAGCCAACGGACAGGGGCAGACTATGGCTACACCTTC. Protein: CASSQRTGADYGYTF.

The chain combines TRBV7-2 with TRBJ1-1, with D possibly matching TRBD1 (5 bases). V gave up 0 bases and J gave up 4 bases, with 15 bases separating them. The germline gives CDR1 SGHTA, CDR2 FQGNSA. The CDR3 sequence is 16 residues long. CDR3 residues: CASSLAAGWRSTEAFF. The CDR3 DNA follows: TGTGCCAGCAGCTTAGCGGCAGGGTGGCGGAGCACTGAAGCTTTCTTT.

The chain couples TRBV27 to TRBJ2-3; 10 bases are a match to TRBD1. The germline CDR1 and CDR2 sequences are MNHEY and SMNVEV (reference sequence). The length of the CDR3 is 16 residues. The J segment lost 4 bases and the V segment lost 5 bases, leaving 9 bases of the junction unmatched. The CDR3 loop is CASSPSGTGAADTQYF. Written as DNA, the CDR3 is TGTGCCAGCAGTCCGTCCGGGACAGGGGCGGCAGATACGCAGTATTTT.

The rearrangement uses TRBV4-1 and TRBJ1-1; no clear D. The germline CDR1 and CDR2 sequences are MGHRA and YSYEKL. The CDR3 runs to 15 residues. V was clipped by 0 bases and J by 1 base, with 9 bases between them. The CDR3 loop is CASSQESEGNTEAFF. The CDR3, as DNA: TGCGCCAGCAGCCAAGAGAGCGAGGGGAACACTGAAGCTTTCTTT.

The rearrangement joins TRBV18 to TRBJ1-3; 7 bases align to TRBD1. The ends lost 2 bases at V and 6 bases at J; junction bases unmatched: 10. Germline V lookup: CDR1 KGHSH, CDR2 LQKENI. The CDR3 covers 16 residues. CDR3: CASSPFIGTEENTIYF. The CDR3 DNA sequence: TGTGCCAGCTCACCATTTATTGGGACAGAGGAAAACACCATATATTTT.

The chain is built from TRBV2 and TRBJ1-5, with 8 nucleotides matching TRBD1. This CDR3 is built from 15 residues. The germline V gene encodes CDR1 SNHLY and CDR2 FYNNEI. V was clipped by 10 bases and J by 2 bases; unmatched bases: 10. The chain's CDR3 is CATATGAQGNQPQHF. CDR3 nucleotide sequence: TGTGCCACCGCGACAGGGGCGCAAGGCAATCAGCCCCAGCATTTT.

V is TRBV5-1 and J is TRBJ2-7; 9 nucleotides align to TRBD1. CDR3 length: 13 residues. In germline, CDR1 is SGHRS, CDR2 YFSETQ. V shed 3 bases, J shed 6 bases, and the junction held 4 bases outside the gene matches. CDR3 DNA: TGCGCCAGCAGCTCGGGACAGGGTATCGAGCAGTACTTC. Translation: CASSSGQGIEQYF.

The genes are TRBV6-1 and TRBJ2-1; 9 nucleotides agree with TRBD2. The CDR3 runs 15 residues. J gave up 3 bases and V 6 bases, and 6 bases lay outside the gene matches. Germline V gene data show CDR1 as MNHNS and CDR2 as SASEGT. Written as DNA, the CDR3 is TGTGCCAGCAGCGCAGGACTAGCGAGCTACAATGAGCAGTTCTTC. Amino acid sequence: CASSAGLASYNEQFF.

The J gene is TRBJ2-7, the V gene TRBV2, with 9 bases lining up with TRBD2. The CDR3 has 12 amino acids. V trimming: 10 bases; J trimming: 2 bases; junction bases outside the gene matches: 3. Germline assignment: CDR1 SNHLY and CDR2 FYNNEI. CDR3: CATLAGAYEQYF. The CDR3 DNA sequence: TGTGCCACCTTAGCGGGGGCCTACGAGCAGTACTTC.

The chain carries TRBV5-1 and TRBJ2-5, with 9 bases aligning to TRBD2. The CDR3 is 14 residues long. Per the germline V gene, CDR1 is SGHRS and CDR2 is YFSETQ. With 5 bases clipped from V and 2 bases from J, the junction kept 4 bases outside the gene matches. CDR3 in DNA: TGCGCCAGCAGACCGACTAGCGGTCAAGAGACCCAGTACTTC. Protein: CASRPTSGQETQYF. Complete variable domain (other parts from reference TRBV5-1 and TRBJ2-5): KAGVTQTPRYLIKTRGQQVTLSCSPISGHRSVSWYQQTPGQGLQFLFEYFSETQRNKGNFPGRFSGRQFSNSRSEMNVSTLELGDSALYLCASRPTSGQETQYFGPGTRLLVL.

The count of this clone is one. V gene TRBV19 combines with J gene TRBJ2-7; 10 bases are a match to TRBD1. The germline V gene encodes CDR1 LNHDA and CDR2 SQIVND (reference sequence). The CDR3 extends over 15 amino acids. The V and J ends lost 9 bases and 4 bases, in that order; junction bases with no gene match: 12. The CDR3 DNA reads as TGTGCCAGCTCTGTCCCGGGACAGGGGATTTACGAGCAGTACTTC. Its translation: CASSVPGQGIYEQYF.

This clone was seen a single time. J is TRBJ2-7 and V is TRBV6-1; 7 positions match TRBD2. CDR1 is MNHNS and CDR2 is SASEGT in the germline V gene. The CDR3 length is 14 residues. Trimming took 7 bases from V and 0 from J; bases not matched to a gene: 6. The CDR3, as DNA: TGTGCCAGCAAATCGGGAGGTCTCTCCTACGAGCAGTACTTC. It translates to CASKSGGLSYEQYF.

The chain employs TRBV28 and TRBJ2-7, with a weak D call TRBD2 (5 bases). The ends were cut back, 4 bases at V and 5 bases at J, with 12 bases in the middle. This CDR3 has 13 amino acids. Per germline, CDR1 MDHEN and CDR2 SYDVKM. In DNA form, the CDR3 reads TGTGCCAGCAGTTCAAGGACTCCTCACGAGCAGTACTTC. Amino acids: CASSSRTPHEQYF. The whole variable domain, remainder taken from reference TRBV28 and TRBJ2-7, is DVKVTQSSRYLVKRTGEKVFLECVQDMDHENMFWYRQDPGLGLRLIYFSYDVKMKEKGDIPEGYSVSREKKERFSLILESASTNQTSMYLCASSSRTPHEQYFGPGTRLTVT.

The chain links TRBV7-3 to TRBJ1-1, with 9 bases lining up with TRBD1. Germline V lookup: CDR1 SGHTA, CDR2 FQGTGA. Trimming at V came to 1 base and at J to 4 bases, leaving 7 bases not matched to a gene. The CDR3 spans 16 residues. CDR3 sequence reads: CASSLIGTGRSTEAFF. The CDR3 region has the DNA TGTGCCAGCAGCTTAATCGGGACAGGGAGGAGCACTGAAGCTTTCTTT.

The chain couples TRBV28 to TRBJ1-2; D is uncertain. This CDR3 has 12 residues. With 3 bases removed from V and 3 bases from J, the gap between germline ends came to 5 bases. Germline CDR1 and CDR2: MDHEN and SYDVKM. The CDR3 here is CASSLGDYGYTF. The CDR3 DNA reads as TGTGCCAGCAGTTTGGGAGACTATGGCTACACCTTC.

V is TRBV2 and J is TRBJ1-2, with D maybe TRBD1 (5 bases). The CDR3 loop spans 17 amino acids. Germline CDR1 and CDR2: SNHLY and FYNNEI. V lost 2 bases and J 7 bases, leaving 23 bases between the germline ends. DNA for the CDR3: TGTGCCAGCAGTGAATCTCTCGTTTCGGGGGTTGGAGGTGGCTACACCTTC. This gives the protein CASSESLVSGVGGGYTF.

The rearrangement uses TRBV6-4 and TRBJ1-2, with D unresolved. The CDR3 loop spans 13 amino acids. The ends were cut back, 9 bases at V and 7 bases at J, with 18 bases in the middle. Germline assignment: CDR1 MRHNA and CDR2 SNTAGT. The CDR3 sequence is CAREESRYSGYTF. DNA for the CDR3: TGTGCCAGGGAGGAGTCGCGCTACAGTGGCTACACCTTC.

Turning to this clone: The sample has other DNA sequences that encode this CDR3 too. The chain uses TRBV30 and TRBJ1-3; TRBD1 is a possible D gene (5 bases). The CDR3 contains 13 residues. CDR1 is GTSNPN and CDR2 is SVGIG in the germline V gene (reference sequence). V gave up 2 bases and J gave up 3 bases, with 8 bases separating them. The CDR3: CAWSRGSGNTIYF. The CDR3 region has the DNA TGTGCCTGGAGTAGGGGAAGTGGAAACACCATATATTTT.